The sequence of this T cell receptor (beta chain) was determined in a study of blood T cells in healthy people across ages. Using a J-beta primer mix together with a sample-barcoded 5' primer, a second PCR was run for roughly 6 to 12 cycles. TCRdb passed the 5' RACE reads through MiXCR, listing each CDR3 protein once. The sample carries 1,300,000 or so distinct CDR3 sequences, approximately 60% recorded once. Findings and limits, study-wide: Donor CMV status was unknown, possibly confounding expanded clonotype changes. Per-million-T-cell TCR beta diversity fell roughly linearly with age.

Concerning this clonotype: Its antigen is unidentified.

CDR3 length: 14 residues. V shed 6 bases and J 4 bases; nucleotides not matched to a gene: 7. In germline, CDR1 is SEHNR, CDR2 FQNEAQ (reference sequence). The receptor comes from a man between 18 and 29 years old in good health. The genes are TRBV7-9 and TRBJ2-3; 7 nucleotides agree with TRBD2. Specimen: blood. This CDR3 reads CASRPAGEADTQYF. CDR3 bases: TGTGCCAGCAGACCGGCGGGGGAGGCAGATACGCAGTATTTT.